This passage covers 29 T cell receptor beta chains from one sample sequenced in a study of early T cells in non-severe SARS-CoV-2 infection. TCRdb re-called the 5' RACE reads through MiXCR, storing one row per CDR3 protein. The sample has approximately 97,000 distinct CDR3 sequences; about 11% are singletons. The specimen was whole blood, collected at baseline. The receptors were sampled from an adult who was a healthcare worker with PCR-confirmed SARS-CoV-2 infection or an uninfected control (not recorded which).

The CDR3 loop reads CSVDNYKTGELFF. CDR3 nucleotide sequence: TGCAGCGTTGACAACTATAAAACCGGGGAGCTGTTTTTT. The gene calls are TRBV29-1 and TRBJ2-2; no firm D call. The ends were cut back, 3 bases at V and 5 bases at J, with 10 bases in the middle. The V gene's germline CDR1 is SQVTM and CDR2 ANQGSEA. CDR3 length equals 13 residues.

This clonotype was observed many times. The chain combines TRBV27 with TRBJ1-3, with D hard to call. CDR1 and CDR2 (germline): MNHEY, SMNVEV (reference sequence). This CDR3 has 14 amino acids. V was shortened by 5 bases and J by 1 base, with 9 bases between the two germline ends. The CDR3: CASSPRISGNTIYF. The CDR3 DNA is TGTGCCAGCAGTCCACGGATTTCTGGAAACACCATATATTTT.

CDR3 residues: CASSPGSVGYEQYF. CDR3 DNA sequence: TGTGCCAGCAGCCCGGGGTCCGTCGGCTACGAGCAGTACTTC. The rearrangement links TRBV7-2 to TRBJ2-7, with a tentative D call TRBD2 (5 bases). V was cut by 5 bases and J by 3 bases, with 14 bases left in between. CDR3 length: 14 residues. From germline, CDR1 is SGHTA and CDR2 FQGNSA.

This clonotype was detected once. The rearrangement joins TRBV9 to TRBJ1-3; the D is unclear. Germline CDR1 reads SGDLS; CDR2 reads YYNGEE. This CDR3 has 16 amino acids. Between the trimmed V and J ends, which lost 0 bases and 0 bases, there was a span of 10 bases. Here the CDR3 reads CASSVDAGISGNTIYF. Here the CDR3 DNA reads TGTGCCAGCAGCGTAGATGCCGGAATCTCTGGAAACACCATATATTTT. Complete variable domain (other parts from reference TRBV9 and TRBJ1-3): DSGVTQTPKHLITATGQRVTLRCSPRSGDLSVYWYQQSLDQGLQFLIQYYNGEERAKGNILERFSAQQFPDLHSELNLSSLELGDSALYFCASSVDAGISGNTIYFGEGSWLTVV.

This clonotype was seen only a few times. V is TRBV12-3 or TRBV12-4 and J is TRBJ2-3, with D possibly matching TRBD2 (5 bases). Trimming cost V 1 base and J 14 bases, with 25 bases left between them. The CDR3 has 16 residues. The CDR3 nucleotides read TGTGCCAGCAGTTTAGGACGGCGGGCAGAGGGCTTGATTTGGTATTTT. Translation gives CASSLGRRAEGLIWYF.

V and J are TRBV3-1 and TRBJ2-7; TRBD1 matches 9 bases. J was trimmed by 5 bases and V by 6 bases; bases with no gene match: 11. The CDR3 totals 15 residues. Germline V gene data show CDR1 as LGHDT and CDR2 as YNNKEL (reference sequence). CDR3 DNA sequence: TGTGCCAGCAGTCATCTGGGACAGGGATTCCACGAGCAGTACTTC. Its translation is CASSHLGQGFHEQYF.

This clonotype was counted between two and nine times. DNA of the CDR3: TGTGCCAGCTCACCCCTAGCGGGGGTCCACACCGGGGAGCTGTTTTTT. Translation gives CASSPLAGVHTGELFF. The rearrangement links TRBV18 to TRBJ2-2; 10 bases are a match to TRBD2. The germline V gene encodes CDR1 KGHSH and CDR2 LQKENI. This CDR3 contains 16 residues. The junction had 4 bases not matched to a gene; V was cut back by 3 bases and J by 3 bases.

The rearrangement links TRBV5-4 to TRBJ1-4, with TRBD1 matching over 8 bases. The germline V gene encodes CDR1 SGHNT and CDR2 YYREEE (reference sequence). The CDR3 spans 17 residues. The V gene end was trimmed by 4 bases and the J gene end by 5 bases; junction bases not matched to a gene: 13. CDR3 amino acids: CASSPGTGISANEKLFF. DNA for the CDR3: TGTGCCAGCAGCCCCGGGACAGGAATCTCCGCGAATGAAAAACTGTTTTTT.

This clonotype was seen a few times. The chain joins TRBV20-1 to TRBJ2-5; D remains unclear. Trimming left V 3 bases short and J 3 bases short, with 8 bases between. CDR3 length: 12 amino acids. Germline V lookup: CDR1 DFQATT, CDR2 SNEGSKA (reference sequence). The CDR3 nucleotides are TGCAGTGCTAGGACGGCCGAAGAGACCCAGTACTTC. Protein: CSARTAEETQYF.

There are a few counts of this clonotype. V gene TRBV5-1 combines with J gene TRBJ2-7; D uncertain. This CDR3 spans 14 amino acids. Germline values: CDR1 SGHRS, CDR2 YFSETQ. Trimming took off 2 bases at V and 0 bases at J, with 9 bases between the two ends. Here the CDR3 reads CASSFLPSSYEQYF. The CDR3, as DNA: TGCGCCAGCAGCTTCCTACCCTCCTCCTACGAGCAGTACTTC.

In its sample, this clonotype was seen a few times. The chain employs TRBV11-2 and TRBJ2-7; maybe TRBD1 (6 bases). There are 11 residues in the CDR3. V lost 4 bases and J lost 5, with 6 bases in between. Germline loops: CDR1 SGHAT, CDR2 FQNNGV. CDR3 sequence reads: CASSYRDEQYF. In nucleotides, the CDR3 is TGTGCCAGCAGCTACAGGGACGAGCAGTACTTC.

There are a few counts of this clonotype. The chain employs TRBV11-2 and TRBJ2-7; no definite D call. V gave up 5 bases and J gave up 2 bases, with 4 bases separating them. This CDR3 is 11 amino acids long. Germline V gene lookup returns CDR1 SGHAT and CDR2 FQNNGV. In nucleotides, the CDR3 is TGTGCCAGCAGCCGGGCCTACGAGCAGTACTTC. Its protein is CASSRAYEQYF.

J is TRBJ2-7 and V is TRBV18; tentatively, D is TRBD1 (7 bases). The germline gives CDR1 KGHSH, CDR2 LQKENI. Trimming removed 2 bases from V and 6 bases from J, with 17 bases in between. The CDR3 runs 15 residues. The CDR3 here is CASSPGGGAGSEQYF. The CDR3 DNA is TGTGCCAGCTCACCAGGAGGGGGCGCAGGCTCCGAGCAGTACTTC.

This clonotype has ten or more counts. The chain couples TRBV6-5 to TRBJ2-3; D is perhaps TRBD2 (5 bases). V was pared by 5 bases and J by 5 bases, with 20 bases between. CDR1 is MNHEY and CDR2 is SVGAGI in the germline V gene. The CDR3 contains 16 residues. The DNA for the CDR3 is TGTGCCAGCAGTCCTGGACTCGACGTAGTTGGAGATACGCAGTATTTT. Protein sequence: CASSPGLDVVGDTQYF.

Ten or more counts support this clonotype. V is TRBV6-2 or TRBV6-3 and J is TRBJ2-5; D remains ambiguous. This CDR3 contains 14 residues. V shed 2 bases and J shed 9 bases, with 16 bases lying between them. Germline loops: CDR1 MNHEY, CDR2 SVGEGT. CDR3 nucleotides: TGTGCCAGCAGTTACGTCGGGCGATTCGAGGCCCAGTACTTC. It is translated as CASSYVGRFEAQYF.

In its sample, this clonotype was seen many times. The rearrangement joins TRBV13 to TRBJ2-1, with TRBD2 as a possible D gene (7 bases). The V end was cut by 3 bases, the J end by 2 bases, with 17 bases between. Per germline, CDR1 PRHDT and CDR2 FYEKMQ (reference sequence). The CDR3 runs to 17 residues. CDR3 sequence: CASSLGLGGEPYNEQFF. The CDR3, as DNA: TGTGCCAGCAGCTTGGGCCTAGGGGGGGAGCCCTACAATGAGCAGTTCTTC.

This clonotype was recorded a few times. CDR3: CSVEDASLYGYTF. DNA for the CDR3: TGCAGCGTTGAAGACGCGAGCCTCTATGGCTACACCTTC. The chain links TRBV29-1 to TRBJ1-2; D unclear. This CDR3 has 13 residues. Trimming left V 0 bases short and J 4 bases short, with 9 bases between. Germline V gene data show CDR1 as SQVTM and CDR2 as ANQGSEA.

The chain couples TRBV29-1 to TRBJ1-2; 9 bases match TRBD1. Germline CDR1 is SQVTM and CDR2 is ANQGSEA. Trimming cost V 4 bases and J 8 bases; bases outside gene matches: 11. The length of the CDR3 is 14 residues. CDR3 residues: CSVVGQGFFGGYTF. Written as DNA, the CDR3 is TGCAGCGTTGTGGGACAGGGATTTTTCGGCGGCTACACCTTC. Complete variable domain (other parts from reference TRBV29-1 and TRBJ1-2): SAVISQKPSRDICQRGTSLTIQCQVDSQVTMMFWYRQQPGQSLTLIATANQGSEATYESGFVIDKFPISRPNLTFSTLTVSNMSPEDSSIYLCSVVGQGFFGGYTFGSGTRLTVV.

This clonotype was detected a few times. This chain joins TRBV19 and TRBJ1-1, with D possibly matching TRBD1 (6 bases). The CDR3 totals 16 residues. Between the trimmed V and J ends, which lost 3 bases and 2 bases, there was a span of 16 bases. CDR1 is LNHDA, CDR2 SQIVND, per germline (reference sequence). This CDR3 is CASSMQRTESNTEAFF. Written as DNA, the CDR3 is TGTGCCAGTAGTATGCAGAGGACAGAGAGTAACACTGAAGCTTTCTTT. The variable domain in full, with the rest retrieved from reference TRBV19 and TRBJ1-1, is DGGITQSPKYLFRKEGQNVTLSCEQNLNHDAMYWYRQDPGQGLRLIYYSQIVNDFQKGDIAEGYSVSREKKESFPLTVTSAQKNPTAFYLCASSMQRTESNTEAFFGQGTRLTVV.

This chain connects TRBV7-2 to TRBJ2-3; D is possibly TRBD2 (5 bases). CDR1 and CDR2 from the germline V gene are SGHTA and FQGNSA. Trimming took off 5 bases at V and 4 bases at J, with 16 bases between the two ends. CDR3 size: 15 residues. CDR3 amino acids: CASSTLGSHPDTQYF. The CDR3 DNA sequence: TGTGCCAGCAGCACTTTAGGGAGCCACCCAGATACGCAGTATTTT.

This clonotype has only a few counts. The rearrangement uses TRBV7-9 and TRBJ2-7, with D tentatively TRBD2 (5 bases). V lost 5 bases, J lost 5 bases, and 10 bases lay in between. Germline CDR1 and CDR2: SEHNR and FQNEAQ (reference sequence). The CDR3 has 12 amino acids. The CDR3 DNA sequence: TGTGCCAGCAGCCCGGACGGGGACGAGCAGTACTTC. This translates into CASSPDGDEQYF.

This sequence joins TRBV4-2 and TRBJ2-7; D call uncertain. Germline values: CDR1 LGHNA, CDR2 YNFKEQ. V was clipped by 1 base and J by 2 bases, with 9 bases between them. The length of the CDR3 is 14 residues. The CDR3 sequence: CASSQANKPYEQYF. The CDR3, as DNA: TGTGCCAGCAGCCAAGCAAATAAACCCTACGAGCAGTACTTC.

The chain links TRBV7-8 to TRBJ1-5, with D hard to call. Germline V CDR1 and CDR2: SGHVS, FQNEAQ. Trimming removed 1 base at V and 1 base at J, with 11 bases between. This CDR3 is built from 16 residues. CDR3 residues: CASSLVGPDSNQPQHF. CDR3 in DNA: TGTGCCAGCAGCTTAGTGGGTCCTGACAGCAATCAGCCCCAGCATTTT.

A few counts support this clonotype. This chain links TRBV4-1 with TRBJ2-3; no definite D call. Germline V gene sequence: CDR1 MGHRA, CDR2 YSYEKL. The CDR3 covers 13 residues. V shed 4 bases and J shed 4 bases, with 9 bases lying between them. The DNA of the CDR3 is TGCGCCAGCAGCCTCCATGGGGCAGATACGCAGTATTTT. Residues: CASSLHGADTQYF.

The rearrangement uses TRBV14 and TRBJ1-4; tentative D call: TRBD1 (6 bases). Trimming stripped 3 bases from V and 11 bases from J, with 19 bases between. The CDR3 length is 15 residues. Germline CDR1 SGHDN, CDR2 FVKESK. The CDR3 region has the DNA TGTGCCAGCAGCCAGGGGGGGGCCAGAGGGAAGAAACTGTTTTTT. It yields the protein CASSQGGARGKKLFF.

A few counts support this clonotype. The chain carries TRBV6-2 or TRBV6-3 and TRBJ1-1; the D gene is possibly TRBD1 (5 bases). Trimming took off 4 bases at V and 4 bases at J, with 7 bases between the two ends. In germline, CDR1 is MNHEY, CDR2 SVGEGT. CDR3 length: 12 amino acids. CDR3 in DNA: TGTGCCAGCAGTTGGGGGGGCACTGAAGCTTTCTTT. It translates to CASSWGGTEAFF.

This clonotype has at least ten counts. The V gene is TRBV10-2, the J gene TRBJ2-3; TRBD2 might be the D (6 bases). With 8 bases removed from V and 0 bases from J, the gap between germline ends came to 12 bases. The CDR3 runs 14 residues. Germline V gene sequence: CDR1 WSHSY, CDR2 SAAADI. The chain's CDR3 is CASLRDSSTDTQYF. CDR3 DNA: TGCGCCAGCCTACGGGACTCAAGCACAGATACGCAGTATTTT.

This clonotype was seen many times. This chain links TRBV19 with TRBJ2-1, with 7 bases identical to TRBD2. From germline, CDR1 is LNHDA and CDR2 SQIVND (reference sequence). This CDR3 comprises 14 residues. J lost 6 bases, V lost 3 bases, and 5 bases had no gene match. In nucleotides, the CDR3 is TGTGCCAGTAGTATCCTAGCGGATATCAATGAGCAGTTCTTC. As protein: CASSILADINEQFF.

V is TRBV6-5 and J is TRBJ1-5, with D hard to call. The germline gives CDR1 MNHEY, CDR2 SVGAGI. Between the trimmed V and J ends, which lost 3 bases and 4 bases, there was a span of 7 bases. The CDR3 is made up of 13 amino acids. CDR3 loop: CASSYVVNQPQHF. The CDR3 bases are TGTGCCAGCAGTTATGTGGTAAATCAGCCCCAGCATTTT.